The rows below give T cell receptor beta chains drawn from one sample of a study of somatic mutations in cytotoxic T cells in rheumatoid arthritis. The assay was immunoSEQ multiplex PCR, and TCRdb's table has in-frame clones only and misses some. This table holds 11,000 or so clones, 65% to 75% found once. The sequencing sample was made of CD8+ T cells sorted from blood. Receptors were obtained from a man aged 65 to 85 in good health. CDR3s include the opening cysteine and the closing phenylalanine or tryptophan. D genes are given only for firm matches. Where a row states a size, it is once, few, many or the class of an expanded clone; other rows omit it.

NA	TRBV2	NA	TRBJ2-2	TGTGCCAGCAGTGGGACTGGCGGGGAGGCCGGGGAGCTGTTTTTT	CASSGTGGEAGELFF
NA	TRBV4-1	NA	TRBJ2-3	TGCGCCAGCAGCCAATCTAGTTCACACACAGATACGCAGTATTTT	CASSQSSSHTDTQYF
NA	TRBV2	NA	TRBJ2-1	TGTGCCAGCAGTGAAGACGCAGGGTATATCTTTAGCTCCTACAATGAGCAGTTCTTC	CASSEDAGYIFSSYNEQFF
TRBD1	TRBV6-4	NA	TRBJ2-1	TGTGCCAGCAGTATGGACAGGGCTAATGAGCAGTTCTTC	CASSMDRANEQFF
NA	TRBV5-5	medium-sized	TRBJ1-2	TGTGCCAGCAGCTTGGGCGGAGCTAACTATGGCTACACCTTC	CASSLGGANYGYTF
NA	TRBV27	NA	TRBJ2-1	TGTGCCAGCAGTTTATTGACTGGGGATAAGCAGTTCTTC	CASSLLTGDKQFF
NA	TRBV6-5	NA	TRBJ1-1	TGTGCCAGCAGTTACTCACCTTACGGGGCCACTGAAGCTTTCTTT	CASSYSPYGATEAFF
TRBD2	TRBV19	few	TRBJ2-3	TGTGCCAGTAGCGTCTCTAGCGGGAGACCAGATACGCAGTATTTT	CASSVSSGRPDTQYF
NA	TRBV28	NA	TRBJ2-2	TGTGCCAGCAGTTTTCGGGGGACCGGGGAGCTGTTTTTT	CASSFRGTGELFF
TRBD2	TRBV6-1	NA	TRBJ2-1	TGTGCCAGCAGTGGCCGACTAGCCGATAATTACAATGAGCAGTTCTTC	CASSGRLADNYNEQFF
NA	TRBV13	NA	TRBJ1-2	TGTGCCAGCAGCTTAGGACTGTACTACACCTTC	CASSLGLYYTF
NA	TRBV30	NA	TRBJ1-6	TGTGCCTGGGAGGATTTAGAGGGATCACCCCTCCACTTT	CAWEDLEGSPLHF
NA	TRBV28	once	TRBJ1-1	TGTGCCAGCAGTTTATGGGGGGAGAACACTGAAGCTTTCTTT	CASSLWGENTEAFF
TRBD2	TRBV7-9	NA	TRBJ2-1	TGTGCCACCGCTAGCGGGGGTATGGTTGAGCAGTTCTTC	CATASGGMVEQFF
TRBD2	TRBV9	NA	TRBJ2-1	TGTGCCAGCAGCGTAGTGGGGGGGAAACACAATGAGCAGTTCTTC	CASSVVGGKHNEQFF
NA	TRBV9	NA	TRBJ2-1	TGTGCCAGCAGCTATCCCATGGGCGGAGGCTCCTACAATGAGCAGTTCTTC	CASSYPMGGGSYNEQFF
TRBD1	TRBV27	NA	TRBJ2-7	TGTGCCAGCAGTTTAATTGGGACAGGGGTTTACGAGCAGTACTTC	CASSLIGTGVYEQYF
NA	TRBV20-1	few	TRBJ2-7	TGCAGTGCTAGGGTCGGCTACGAGCAGTACTTC	CSARVGYEQYF
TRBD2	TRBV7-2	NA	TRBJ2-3	TGTGCCAGCAGCCCCCTAGCGGGAGGGCGAGATACGCAGTATTTT	CASSPLAGGRDTQYF
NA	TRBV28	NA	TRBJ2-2	TGTGCCAGCAGTCCCTCCGGCCAGACCGGGGAGCTGTTTTTT	CASSPSGQTGELFF
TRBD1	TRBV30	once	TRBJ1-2	TGTGCCTGGAGCGACCGAGTTCACAGGGGAGGGAACTATGGCTACACCTTC	CAWSDRVHRGGNYGYTF
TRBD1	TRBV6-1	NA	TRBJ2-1	TGTGCCAGCAGTGATACCACCCCGGGACAGGGGGCCGATGAGCAGTTCTTC	CASSDTTPGQGADEQFF
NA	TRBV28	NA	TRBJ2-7	TGTGCCAGCAGTTTGGAGGCGGGCCCCTACGAGCAGTACTTC	CASSLEAGPYEQYF
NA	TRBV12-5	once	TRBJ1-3	TGTGCTAGTGGTTTGGTAGGAAACCCTCGGAAAGGAAACACCATATATTTT	CASGLVGNPRKGNTIYF
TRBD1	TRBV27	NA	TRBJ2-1	TGTGCCAGCAGTTTAGGGACAGGGGGAATAAATGAGCAGTTCTTC	CASSLGTGGINEQFF
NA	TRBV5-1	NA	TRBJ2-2	TGCGCCAGCAGCTTTACTCAACTAGTAGCCGGGGAGCTGTTTTTT	CASSFTQLVAGELFF
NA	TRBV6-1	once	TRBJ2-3	TGTGCCAGCAGTGAAGAACTAGGCGGGGCAGATACGCAGTATTTT	CASSEELGGADTQYF
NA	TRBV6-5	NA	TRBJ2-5	TGTGCCAGCAGTTTGACAGGGGAGGGAGAGACCCAGTACTTC	CASSLTGEGETQYF
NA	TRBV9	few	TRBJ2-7	TGTGCCAGCAGCACCAACCTCGGAAACGAGCAGTACTTC	CASSTNLGNEQYF
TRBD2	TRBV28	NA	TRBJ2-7	TGTGCCAGCAGGGTTTTGGCGGGGGGAAGAGAAATGAGCGGAATGGGGTACGAGCAGTACTTC	CASRVLAGGREMSGMGYEQYF
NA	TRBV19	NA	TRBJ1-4	TGTGCCAGTAGTATGGGGTTGGCAACTAATGAAAAACTGTTTTTT	CASSMGLATNEKLFF
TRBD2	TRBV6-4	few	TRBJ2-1	TGTGCCAGCAGCCTTCACCTAGCGGGAGGGAGTGAGCAGTTCTTC	CASSLHLAGGSEQFF
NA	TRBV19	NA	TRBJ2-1	TGTGCCAGTAGTATACAGGGTGAGCAGTTCTTC	CASSIQGEQFF
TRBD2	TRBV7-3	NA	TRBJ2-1	TGTGCCAGCAGCCCAGCGGGAGCGGGGGGATACAATGAGCAGTTCTTC	CASSPAGAGGYNEQFF
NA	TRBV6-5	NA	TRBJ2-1	TGTGCCAGCTCACAGCCGGGTAATGAGCAGTTCTTC	CASSQPGNEQFF
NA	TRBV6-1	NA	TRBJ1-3	TGTGCCAGCAGTGTAGAAGGGGGCTCTGGAAACACCATATATTTT	CASSVEGGSGNTIYF
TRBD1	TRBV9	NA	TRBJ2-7	TGTGCCAGCAGTACCGGGACAGGGGGCCCCGAGCAGTACTTC	CASSTGTGGPEQYF
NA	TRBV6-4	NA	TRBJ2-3	TGTGCCAGCAGTGACGGGGAAGCTAGCACAGATACGCAGTATTTT	CASSDGEASTDTQYF
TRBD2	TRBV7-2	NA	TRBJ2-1	TGTGCCAGCAGCCACGGGGGGGGGCTACCTGAGCAGTTCTTC	CASSHGGGLPEQFF
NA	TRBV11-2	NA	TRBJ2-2	TGTGCCAGCAGCTTTGAGCCCGGAACCGGGGAGCTGTTTTTT	CASSFEPGTGELFF